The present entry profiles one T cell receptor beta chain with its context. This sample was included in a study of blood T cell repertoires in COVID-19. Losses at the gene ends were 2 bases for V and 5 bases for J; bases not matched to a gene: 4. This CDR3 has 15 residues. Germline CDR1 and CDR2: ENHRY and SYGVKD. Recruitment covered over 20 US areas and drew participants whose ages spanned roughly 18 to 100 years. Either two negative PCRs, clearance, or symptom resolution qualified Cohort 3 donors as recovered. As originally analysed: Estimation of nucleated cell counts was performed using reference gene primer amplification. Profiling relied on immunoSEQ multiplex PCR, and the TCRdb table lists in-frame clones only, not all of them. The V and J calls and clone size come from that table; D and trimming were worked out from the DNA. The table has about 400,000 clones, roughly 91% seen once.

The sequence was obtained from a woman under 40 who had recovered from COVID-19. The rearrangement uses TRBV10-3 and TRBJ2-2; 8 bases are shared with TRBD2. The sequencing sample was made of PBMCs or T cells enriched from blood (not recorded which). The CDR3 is CAISEPGGRTGELFF. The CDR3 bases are TGTGCCATCAGTGAGCCGGGAGGGAGGACCGGGGAGCTGTTTTTT.